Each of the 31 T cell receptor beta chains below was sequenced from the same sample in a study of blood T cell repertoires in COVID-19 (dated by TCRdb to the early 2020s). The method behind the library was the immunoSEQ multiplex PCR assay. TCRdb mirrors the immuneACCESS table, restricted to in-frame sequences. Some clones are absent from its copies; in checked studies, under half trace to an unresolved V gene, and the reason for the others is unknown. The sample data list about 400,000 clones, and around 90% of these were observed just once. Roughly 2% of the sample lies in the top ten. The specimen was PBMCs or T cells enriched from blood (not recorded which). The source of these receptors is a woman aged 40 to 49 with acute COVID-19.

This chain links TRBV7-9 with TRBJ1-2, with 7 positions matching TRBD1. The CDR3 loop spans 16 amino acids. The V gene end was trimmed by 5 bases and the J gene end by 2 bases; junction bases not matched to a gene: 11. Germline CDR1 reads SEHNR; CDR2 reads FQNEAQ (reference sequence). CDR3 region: CASSPLVGGQNYGYTF. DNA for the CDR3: TGTGCCAGCAGCCCCCTAGTGGGGGGACAGAACTATGGCTACACCTTC.

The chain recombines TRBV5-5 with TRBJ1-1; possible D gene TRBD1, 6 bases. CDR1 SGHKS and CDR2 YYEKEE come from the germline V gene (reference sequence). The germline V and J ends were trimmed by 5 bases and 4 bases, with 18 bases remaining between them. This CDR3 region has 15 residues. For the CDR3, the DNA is TGTGCCAGCAGTGCAGGGGTCTTATTTGTCACTGAAGCTTTCTTT. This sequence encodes CASSAGVLFVTEAFF.

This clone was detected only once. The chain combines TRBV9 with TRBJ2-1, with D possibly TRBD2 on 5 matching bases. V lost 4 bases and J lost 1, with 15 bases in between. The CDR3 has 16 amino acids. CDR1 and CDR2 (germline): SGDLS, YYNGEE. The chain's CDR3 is CASSLHPGVSYNEQFF. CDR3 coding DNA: TGTGCCAGCAGCCTCCACCCCGGGGTTTCCTACAATGAGCAGTTCTTC.

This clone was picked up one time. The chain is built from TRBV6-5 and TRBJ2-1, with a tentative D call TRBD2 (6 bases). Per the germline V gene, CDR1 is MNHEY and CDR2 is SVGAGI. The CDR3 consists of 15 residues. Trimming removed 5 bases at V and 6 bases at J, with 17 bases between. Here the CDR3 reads CASSPGTGPGNEQFF. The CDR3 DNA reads TGTGCCAGCAGTCCAGGGACTGGGCCGGGCAATGAGCAGTTCTTC.

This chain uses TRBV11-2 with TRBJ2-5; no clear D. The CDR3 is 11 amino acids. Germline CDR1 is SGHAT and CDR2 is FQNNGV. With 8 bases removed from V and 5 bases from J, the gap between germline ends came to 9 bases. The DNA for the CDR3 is TGTGCCAGCTCCCCCCGGGAGACCCAGTACTTC. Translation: CASSPRETQYF.

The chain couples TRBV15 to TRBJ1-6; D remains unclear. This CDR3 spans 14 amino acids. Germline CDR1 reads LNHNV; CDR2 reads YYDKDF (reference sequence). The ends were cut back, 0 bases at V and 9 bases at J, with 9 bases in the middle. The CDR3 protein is CATSRDSLGSPLHF. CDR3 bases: TGTGCCACCAGCAGAGACTCCCTCGGTTCACCCCTCCACTTT.

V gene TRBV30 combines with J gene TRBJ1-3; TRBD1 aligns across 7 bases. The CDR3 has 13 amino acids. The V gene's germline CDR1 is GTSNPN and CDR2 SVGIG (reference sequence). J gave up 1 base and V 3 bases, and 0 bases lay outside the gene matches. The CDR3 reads CAWSRGSGNTIYF. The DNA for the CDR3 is TGTGCCTGGAGCAGGGGGTCTGGAAACACCATATATTTT.

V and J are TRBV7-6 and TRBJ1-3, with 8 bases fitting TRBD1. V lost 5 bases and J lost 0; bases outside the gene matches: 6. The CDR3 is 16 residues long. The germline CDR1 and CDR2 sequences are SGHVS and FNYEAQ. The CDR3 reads CASSAQQGVSGNTIYF. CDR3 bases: TGTGCCAGCAGCGCCCAACAGGGGGTCTCTGGAAACACCATATATTTT. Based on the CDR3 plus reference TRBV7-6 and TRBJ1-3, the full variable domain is GAGVSQSPRYKVTKRGQDVALRCDPISGHVSLYWYRQALGQGPEFLTYFNYEAQQDKSGLPNDRFSAERPEGSISTLTIQRTEQRDSAMYRCASSAQQGVSGNTIYFGEGSWLTVV.

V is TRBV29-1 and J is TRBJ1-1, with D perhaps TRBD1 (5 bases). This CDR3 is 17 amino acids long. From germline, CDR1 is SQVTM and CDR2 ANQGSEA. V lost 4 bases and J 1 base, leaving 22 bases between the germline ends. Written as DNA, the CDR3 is TGCAGCGTTGGGGGCGTTTTTGGGGCATCAGAGAACACTGAAGCTTTCTTT. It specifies CSVGGVFGASENTEAFF.

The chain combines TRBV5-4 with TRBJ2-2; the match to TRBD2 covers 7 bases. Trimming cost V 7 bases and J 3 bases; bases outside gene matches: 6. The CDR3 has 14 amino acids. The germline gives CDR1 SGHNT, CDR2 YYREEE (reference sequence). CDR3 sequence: CASGLDGYTGELFF. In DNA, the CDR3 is TGTGCCAGCGGACTAGACGGATACACCGGGGAGCTGTTTTTT.

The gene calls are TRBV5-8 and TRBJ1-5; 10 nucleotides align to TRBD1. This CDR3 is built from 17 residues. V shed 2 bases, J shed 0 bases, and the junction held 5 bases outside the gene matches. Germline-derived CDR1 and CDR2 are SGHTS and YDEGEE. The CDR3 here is CASSLGGQGYSNQPQHF. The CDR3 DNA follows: TGTGCCAGCAGCTTAGGGGGACAGGGGTATAGCAATCAGCCCCAGCATTTT.

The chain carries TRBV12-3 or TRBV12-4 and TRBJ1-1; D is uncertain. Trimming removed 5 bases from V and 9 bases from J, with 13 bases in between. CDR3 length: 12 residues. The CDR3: CASSLPGQKAFF. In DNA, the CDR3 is TGTGCCAGCAGTCTCCCTGGGCAGAAAGCTTTCTTT.

The CDR3 is CASSLTGVGQPQHF. For the CDR3, the DNA is TGTGCCAGCAGCCTTACAGGGGTGGGGCAGCCCCAGCATTTT. The gene calls are TRBV6-5 and TRBJ1-5; 7 nucleotides match TRBD1. With V trimmed by 6 bases and J by 7 bases, 9 bases remained unmatched. CDR1 is MNHEY and CDR2 is SVGAGI in the germline V gene. The CDR3 covers 14 residues.

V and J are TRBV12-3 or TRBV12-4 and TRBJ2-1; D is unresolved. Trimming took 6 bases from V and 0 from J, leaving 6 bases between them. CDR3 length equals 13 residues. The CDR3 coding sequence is TGTGCCAGCAGGCTAGACTCCTACAATGAGCAGTTCTTC. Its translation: CASRLDSYNEQFF.

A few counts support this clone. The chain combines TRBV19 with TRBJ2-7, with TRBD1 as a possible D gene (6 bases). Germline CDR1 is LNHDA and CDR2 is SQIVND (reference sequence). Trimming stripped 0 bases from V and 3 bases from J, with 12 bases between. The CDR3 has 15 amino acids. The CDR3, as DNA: TGTGCCAGTAGTATAGATCCCGGACAGATCTACGAGCAGTACTTC. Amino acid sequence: CASSIDPGQIYEQYF.

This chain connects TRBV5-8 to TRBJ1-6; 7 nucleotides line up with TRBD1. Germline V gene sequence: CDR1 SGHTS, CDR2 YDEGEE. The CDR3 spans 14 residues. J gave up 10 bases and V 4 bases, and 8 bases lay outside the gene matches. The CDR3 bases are TGTGCCAGCAGCCCAGACAGGGATTTGTCACCCCTCCACTTT. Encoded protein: CASSPDRDLSPLHF.

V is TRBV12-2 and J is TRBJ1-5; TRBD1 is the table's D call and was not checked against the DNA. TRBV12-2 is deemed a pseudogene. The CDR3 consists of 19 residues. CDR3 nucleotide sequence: TGTGCAAGTCGCTTAGACAGGGACCGGCATAGGTATAGCAATCAGCCCCAGCATTTT. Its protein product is CASRLDRDRHRYSNQPQHF.

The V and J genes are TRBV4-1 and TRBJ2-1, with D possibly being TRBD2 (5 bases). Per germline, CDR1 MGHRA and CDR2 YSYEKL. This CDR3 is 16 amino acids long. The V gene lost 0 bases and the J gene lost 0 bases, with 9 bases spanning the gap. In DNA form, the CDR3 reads TGCGCCAGCAGCCAAGATTTAACTAGCTCCTACAATGAGCAGTTCTTC. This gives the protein CASSQDLTSSYNEQFF.

In DNA, the CDR3 is TGCAGCGTTGAAGAATCGCTTAGCCAAGGAACCCAGTACTTC. Its translation is CSVEESLSQGTQYF. The chain joins TRBV29-1 to TRBJ2-5, with unresolved D. Germline V CDR1 and CDR2: SQVTM, ANQGSEA. The V end lost 0 bases, the J end lost 8 bases, and 16 bases lay between the germline ends. CDR3 length: 14 amino acids.

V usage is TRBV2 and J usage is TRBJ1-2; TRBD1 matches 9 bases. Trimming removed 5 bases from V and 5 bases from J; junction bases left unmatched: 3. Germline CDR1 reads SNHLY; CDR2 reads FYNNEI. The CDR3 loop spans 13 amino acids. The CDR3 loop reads CASSLGQGYGYTF. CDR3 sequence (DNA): TGTGCCAGCAGTCTGGGACAGGGTTATGGCTACACCTTC.

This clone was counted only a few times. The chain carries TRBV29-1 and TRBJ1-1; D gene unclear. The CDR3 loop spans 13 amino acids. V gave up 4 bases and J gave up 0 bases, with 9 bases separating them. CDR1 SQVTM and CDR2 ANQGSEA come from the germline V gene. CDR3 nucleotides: TGCAGCGTTGCGAGACTCTTGAACACTGAAGCTTTCTTT. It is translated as CSVARLLNTEAFF.

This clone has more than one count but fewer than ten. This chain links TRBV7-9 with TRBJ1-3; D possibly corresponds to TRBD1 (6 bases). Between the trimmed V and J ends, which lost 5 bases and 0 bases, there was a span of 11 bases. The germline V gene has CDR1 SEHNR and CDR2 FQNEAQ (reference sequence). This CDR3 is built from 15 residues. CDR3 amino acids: CASSLQGFSGNTIYF. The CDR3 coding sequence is TGTGCCAGCAGCCTACAGGGATTCTCTGGAAACACCATATATTTT. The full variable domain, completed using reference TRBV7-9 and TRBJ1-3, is DTGVSQNPRHKITKRGQNVTFRCDPISEHNRLYWYRQTLGQGPEFLTYFQNEAQLEKSRLLSDRFSAERPKGSFSTLEIQRTEQGDSAMYLCASSLQGFSGNTIYFGEGSWLTVV.

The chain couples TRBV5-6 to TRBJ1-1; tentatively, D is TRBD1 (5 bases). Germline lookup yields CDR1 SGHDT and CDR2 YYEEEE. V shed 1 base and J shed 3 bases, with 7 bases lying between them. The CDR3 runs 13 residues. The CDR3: CASSLTGYTEAFF. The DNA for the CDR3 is TGTGCCAGCAGCTTGACAGGTTACACTGAAGCTTTCTTT.

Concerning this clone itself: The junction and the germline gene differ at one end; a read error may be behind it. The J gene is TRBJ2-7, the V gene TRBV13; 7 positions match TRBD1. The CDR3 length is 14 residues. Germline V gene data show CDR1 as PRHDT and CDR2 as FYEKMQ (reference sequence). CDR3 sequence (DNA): TGTGCCAGCAGCCTAGGGGGCCCAACGTACGAGCAGTACTTC. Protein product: CASSLGGPTYEQYF.

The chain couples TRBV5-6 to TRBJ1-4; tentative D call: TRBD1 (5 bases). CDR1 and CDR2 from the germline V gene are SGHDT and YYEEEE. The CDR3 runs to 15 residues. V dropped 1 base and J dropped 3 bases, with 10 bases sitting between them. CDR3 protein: CASSLRRQSNEKLFF. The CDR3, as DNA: TGTGCCAGCAGCTTGCGGCGACAGTCTAATGAAAAACTGTTTTTT.

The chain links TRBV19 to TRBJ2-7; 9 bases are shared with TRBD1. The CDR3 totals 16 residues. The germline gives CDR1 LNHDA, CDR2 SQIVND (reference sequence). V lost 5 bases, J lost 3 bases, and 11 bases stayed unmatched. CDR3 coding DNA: TGTGCCAGTAGTTCAACCGGGACAGGGATCGTCTACGAGCAGTACTTC. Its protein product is CASSSTGTGIVYEQYF.

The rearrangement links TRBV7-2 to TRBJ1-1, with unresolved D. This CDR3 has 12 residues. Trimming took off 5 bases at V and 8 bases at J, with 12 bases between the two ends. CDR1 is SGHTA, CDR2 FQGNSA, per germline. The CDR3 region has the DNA TGTGCCAGCAGCACATATTACAGCGAAGCTTTCTTT. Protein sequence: CASSTYYSEAFF.

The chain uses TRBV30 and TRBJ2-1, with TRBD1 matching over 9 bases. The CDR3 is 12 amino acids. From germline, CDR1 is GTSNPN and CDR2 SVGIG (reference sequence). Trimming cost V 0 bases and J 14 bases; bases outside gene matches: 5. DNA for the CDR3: TGTGCCTGGAGTGTACTAGGGACAGGGAAGTTCTTC. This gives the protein CAWSVLGTGKFF.

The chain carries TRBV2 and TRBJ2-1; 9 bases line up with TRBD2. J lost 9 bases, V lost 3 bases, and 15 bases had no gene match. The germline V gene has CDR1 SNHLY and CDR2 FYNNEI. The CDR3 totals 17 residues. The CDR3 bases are TGTGCCAGCAGTGAGAGGGTAGCGGGGGCCCGCGGGATTGAGCAGTTCTTC. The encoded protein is CASSERVAGARGIEQFF.

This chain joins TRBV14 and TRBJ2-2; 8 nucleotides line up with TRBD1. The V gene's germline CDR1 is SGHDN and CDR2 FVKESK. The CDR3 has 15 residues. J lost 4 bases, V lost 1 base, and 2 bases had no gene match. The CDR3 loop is CASSQGQGSTGELFF. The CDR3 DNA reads TGTGCCAGCAGCCAAGGACAGGGGAGCACCGGGGAGCTGTTTTTT.

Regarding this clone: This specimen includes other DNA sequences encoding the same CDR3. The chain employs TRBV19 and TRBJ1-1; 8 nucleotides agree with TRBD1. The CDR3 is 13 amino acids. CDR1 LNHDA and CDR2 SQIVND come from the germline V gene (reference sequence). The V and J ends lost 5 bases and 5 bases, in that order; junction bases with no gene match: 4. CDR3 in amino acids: CASSAQGGTEAFF. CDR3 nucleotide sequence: TGTGCCAGTAGTGCACAGGGGGGGACTGAAGCTTTCTTT.